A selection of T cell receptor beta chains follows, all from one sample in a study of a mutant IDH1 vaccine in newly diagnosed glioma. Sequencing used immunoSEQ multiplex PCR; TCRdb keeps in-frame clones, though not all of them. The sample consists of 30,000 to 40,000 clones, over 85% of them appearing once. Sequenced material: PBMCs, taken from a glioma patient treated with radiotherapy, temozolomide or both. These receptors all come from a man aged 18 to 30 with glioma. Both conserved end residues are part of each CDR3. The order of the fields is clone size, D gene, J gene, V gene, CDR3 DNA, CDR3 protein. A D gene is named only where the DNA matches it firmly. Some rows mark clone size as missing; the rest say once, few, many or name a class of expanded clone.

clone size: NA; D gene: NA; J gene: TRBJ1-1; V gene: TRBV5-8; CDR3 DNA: TGTGCCAGCAGCTTGGTCACGGGGGGGCCTGAAGCTTTCTTT; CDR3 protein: CASSLVTGGPEAFF
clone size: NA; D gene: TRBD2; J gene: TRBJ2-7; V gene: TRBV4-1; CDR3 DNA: TGCGCCAGCAGCCAAGATCTGAGCGGGAGTATCTACGAGCAGTACTTC; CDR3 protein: CASSQDLSGSIYEQYF
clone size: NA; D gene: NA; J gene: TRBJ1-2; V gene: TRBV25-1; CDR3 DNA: TGTGCCAGCAGTGCCTCCGGGACACTTAACTATGGCTACACCTTC; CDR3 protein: CASSASGTLNYGYTF
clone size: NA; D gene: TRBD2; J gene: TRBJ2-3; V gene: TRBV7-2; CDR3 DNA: TGTGCCAGCAGCCAACGGACTAGCGGGACCTCCCGACGGGATACGCAGTATTTT; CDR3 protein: CASSQRTSGTSRRDTQYF
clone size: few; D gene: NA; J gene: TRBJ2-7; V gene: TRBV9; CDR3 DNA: TGTGCCAGCAGCGTAGACATCAGCTACGAGCAGTACTTC; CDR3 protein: CASSVDISYEQYF
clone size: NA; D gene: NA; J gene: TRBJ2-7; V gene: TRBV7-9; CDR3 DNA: TGTGCCAGCAGCTTAGTTCCAGGGTATCTCCACGAGCAGTACTTC; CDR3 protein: CASSLVPGYLHEQYF
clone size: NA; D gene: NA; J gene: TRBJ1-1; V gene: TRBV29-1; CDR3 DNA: TGCAGCGTTGTGGGTGAGAACACTGAAGCTTTCTTT; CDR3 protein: CSVVGENTEAFF
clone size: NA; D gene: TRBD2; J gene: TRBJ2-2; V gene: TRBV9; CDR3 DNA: TGTGCCAGCAGCACGCCTACGGAAGGGGGACTAGCGGTGAACACCGGGGAGCTGTTTTTT; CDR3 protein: CASSTPTEGGLAVNTGELFF
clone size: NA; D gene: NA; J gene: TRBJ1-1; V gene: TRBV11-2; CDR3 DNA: TGTGCCAGCAGCTTCGAGTGGTCTGAAGCTTTCTTT; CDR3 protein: CASSFEWSEAFF
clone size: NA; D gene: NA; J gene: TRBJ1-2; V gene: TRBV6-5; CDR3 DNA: TGTGCCAGCAGTTACTCATACAGGGTTGCGGGTGGCTACACCTTC; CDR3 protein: CASSYSYRVAGGYTF
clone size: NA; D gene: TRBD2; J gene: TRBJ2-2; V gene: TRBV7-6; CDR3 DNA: TGTGCCAGCAGCTTAGCAACGGGACTAGATAACACCGGGGAGCTGTTTTTT; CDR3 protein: CASSLATGLDNTGELFF
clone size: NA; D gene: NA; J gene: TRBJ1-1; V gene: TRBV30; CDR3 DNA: TGTGCCTGGAGCCCGGGGAGTCTGAACACTGAAGCTTTCTTT; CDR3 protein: CAWSPGSLNTEAFF
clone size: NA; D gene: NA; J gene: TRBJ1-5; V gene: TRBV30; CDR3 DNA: TGTGCCTGGAGTGTGGGCAATCAGCCCCAGCATTTT; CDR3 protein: CAWSVGNQPQHF
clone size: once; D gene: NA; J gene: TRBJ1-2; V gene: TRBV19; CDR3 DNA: TGTGCCAGTAGTATAATAAGGGGCAACTATGGCTACACCTTC; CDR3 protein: CASSIIRGNYGYTF
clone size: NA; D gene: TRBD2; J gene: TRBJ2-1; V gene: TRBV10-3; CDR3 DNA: TGTGCCATCAGTGACCTAGCGGGAGGGTGGGATGAGCAGTTCTTC; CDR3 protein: CAISDLAGGWDEQFF
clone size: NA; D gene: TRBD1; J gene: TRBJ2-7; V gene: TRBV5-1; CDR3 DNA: TGCGCCAGCAGCAACTTACCGGGACAGGGTGTCCTGGGGTACGAGCAGTACTTC; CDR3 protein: CASSNLPGQGVLGYEQYF
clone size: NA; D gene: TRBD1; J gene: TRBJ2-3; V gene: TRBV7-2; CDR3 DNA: TGTGCCAGCAGCTTAGAGAGGGACAGGGATCCGACTAGGGATACGCAGTATTTT; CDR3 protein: CASSLERDRDPTRDTQYF
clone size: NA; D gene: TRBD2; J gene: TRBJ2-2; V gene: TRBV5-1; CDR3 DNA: TGCGCCAGCAGCAGGGGACTAGCGCCCTCCGAGGGGGAGCTGTTTTTT; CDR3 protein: CASSRGLAPSEGELFF
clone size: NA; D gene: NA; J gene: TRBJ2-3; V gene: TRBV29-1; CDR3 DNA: TGCAGCGTTGAAGGAGGGAGGCGCACAGATACGCAGTATTTT; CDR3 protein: CSVEGGRRTDTQYF
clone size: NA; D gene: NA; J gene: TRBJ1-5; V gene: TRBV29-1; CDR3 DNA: TGCAGCGCTGCCGACGGTAGCAATCAGCCCCAGCATTTT; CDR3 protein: CSAADGSNQPQHF
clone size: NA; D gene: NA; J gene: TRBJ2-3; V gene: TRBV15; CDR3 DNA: TGTGCCACCAGCAGAGATCTCCCGACTGGAGGCTATGGAGGGGCTAGCACAGATACGCAGTATTTT; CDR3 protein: CATSRDLPTGGYGGASTDTQYF
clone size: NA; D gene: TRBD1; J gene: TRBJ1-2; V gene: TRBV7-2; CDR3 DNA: TGTGCCAGCAGCTTAGGCATATCTCCGGGACAGGGGTCCGATGGCTACACCTTC; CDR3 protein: CASSLGISPGQGSDGYTF
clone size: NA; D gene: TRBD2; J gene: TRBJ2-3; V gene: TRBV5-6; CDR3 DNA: TGTGCCAGCAGCTTGCCTCAACTAGCGGGAGACACAGATACGCAGTATTTT; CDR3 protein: CASSLPQLAGDTDTQYF
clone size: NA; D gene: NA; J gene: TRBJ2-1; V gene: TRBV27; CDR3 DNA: TGTGCCAGCAGTTTATCGGACACCCGCAATGAGCAGTTCTTC; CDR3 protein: CASSLSDTRNEQFF
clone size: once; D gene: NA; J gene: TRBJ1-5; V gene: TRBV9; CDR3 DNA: TGTGCCAGCAGCGTTGACCCTGGGATGGATCAGCCCCAGCATTTT; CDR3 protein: CASSVDPGMDQPQHF
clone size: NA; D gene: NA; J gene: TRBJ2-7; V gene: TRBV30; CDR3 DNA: TGTGCCTGGAGTGTAGGGACTCCCTCCTACGAGCAGTACTTC; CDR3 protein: CAWSVGTPSYEQYF
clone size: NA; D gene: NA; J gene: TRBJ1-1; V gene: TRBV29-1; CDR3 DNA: TGCAGCGTTGATCCCCGGCAGGGGAACACTGAAGCTTTCTTT; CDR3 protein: CSVDPRQGNTEAFF
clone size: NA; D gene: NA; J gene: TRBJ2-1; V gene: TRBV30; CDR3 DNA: TGTGCCTGGAGTGTAGGCAGGAGCTCCTACAATGAGCAGTTCTTC; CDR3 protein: CAWSVGRSSYNEQFF
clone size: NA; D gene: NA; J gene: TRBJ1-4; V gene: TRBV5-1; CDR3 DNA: TGCGCCAGCCCCCCGTTCTGCGGGGGCGGAAATGAAAAACTGTTTTTT; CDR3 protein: CASPPFCGGGNEKLFF
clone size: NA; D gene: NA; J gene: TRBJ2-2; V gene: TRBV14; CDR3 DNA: TGTGCCAGCAGCCAAGGGGTCCGGCGAACCGGGGAGCTGTTTTTT; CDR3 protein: CASSQGVRRTGELFF
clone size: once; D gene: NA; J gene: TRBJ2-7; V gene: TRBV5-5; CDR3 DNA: TGTGCCAGCAGCTTGAATCGGCCATCCTACGAGCAGTACTTC; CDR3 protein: CASSLNRPSYEQYF
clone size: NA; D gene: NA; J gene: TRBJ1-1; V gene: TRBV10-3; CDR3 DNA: TGTGCCATCAGTGAGGGGGGCCGTAAAGCTTTCTTT; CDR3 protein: CAISEGGRKAFF
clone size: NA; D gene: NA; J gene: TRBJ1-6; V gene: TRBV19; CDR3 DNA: TGTGCCAGTAGCGAGACTTGGAGCTCCTATAATTCACCCCTCCACTTT; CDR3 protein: CASSETWSSYNSPLHF
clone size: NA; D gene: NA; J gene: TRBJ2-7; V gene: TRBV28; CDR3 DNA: TGTGCCAGCAGGGGGATTGGGGCGATTACCGAGCAGTACTTC; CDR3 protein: CASRGIGAITEQYF
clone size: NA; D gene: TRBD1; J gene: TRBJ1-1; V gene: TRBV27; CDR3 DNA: TGTGCCAGCAGTTTGGCAGGGGGCTTGAACACTGAAGCTTTCTTT; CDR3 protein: CASSLAGGLNTEAFF
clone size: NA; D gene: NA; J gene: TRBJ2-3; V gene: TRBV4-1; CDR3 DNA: TGCGCCAGCAGCCAAGGTCAGGGGCTCCTCAGAGCAGATACGCAGTATTTT; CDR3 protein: CASSQGQGLLRADTQYF
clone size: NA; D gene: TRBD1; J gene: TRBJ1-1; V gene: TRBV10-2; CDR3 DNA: TGCGCCAGCCTCTCAGGGGGGACTGAAGCTTTCTTT; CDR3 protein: CASLSGGTEAFF
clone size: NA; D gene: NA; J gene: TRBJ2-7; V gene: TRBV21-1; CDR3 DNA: TGTGCCAGCAGCCCACCCTCTAGTAGCGGGCCCTCCTACGAGCAGTACTTC; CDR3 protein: CASSPPSSSGPSYEQYF
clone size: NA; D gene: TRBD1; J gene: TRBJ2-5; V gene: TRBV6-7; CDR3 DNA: TGTGCCAGCAGTCCCGGACAGGGGGCGAGGACACAAGAGACCCAGTACTTC; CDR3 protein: CASSPGQGARTQETQYF
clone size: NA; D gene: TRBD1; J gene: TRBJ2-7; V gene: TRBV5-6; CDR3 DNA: TGTGCCAGCAGCTTGTGGATGGGACAGGGGATCTACGAGCAGTACTTC; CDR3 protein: CASSLWMGQGIYEQYF
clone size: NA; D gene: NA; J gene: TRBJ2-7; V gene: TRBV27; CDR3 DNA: TGTGCCAGCAGTCCCCTGGGGGCCACAGACGAGCAGTACTTC; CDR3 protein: CASSPLGATDEQYF
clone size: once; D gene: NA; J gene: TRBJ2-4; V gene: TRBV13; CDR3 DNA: TGTGCCAGCAGCTTCGGGCAGGCGGGAAACATTCAGTACTTC; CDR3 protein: CASSFGQAGNIQYF
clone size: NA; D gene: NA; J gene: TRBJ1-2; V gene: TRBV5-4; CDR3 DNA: TGTGCCAGCAGCTCAAAAAGTGGGGCAGGGGTGTACTATGGCTACACCTTC; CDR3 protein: CASSSKSGAGVYYGYTF
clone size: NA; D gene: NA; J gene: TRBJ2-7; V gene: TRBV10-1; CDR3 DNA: TGCGCCAGCACCACAAATAACATGGGGGGTTCCTACGAGCAGTACTTC; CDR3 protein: CASTTNNMGGSYEQYF
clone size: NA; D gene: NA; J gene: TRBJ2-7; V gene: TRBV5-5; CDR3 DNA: TGTGCCAGCAGCTGGGGGGACCTTAGCTCCTACGAGCAGTACTTC; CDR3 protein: CASSWGDLSSYEQYF
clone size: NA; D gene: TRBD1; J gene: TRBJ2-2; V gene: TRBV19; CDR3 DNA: TGTGCCAGTTCCCGACAGGGGCACGGGGAGCTGTTTTTT; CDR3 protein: CASSRQGHGELFF
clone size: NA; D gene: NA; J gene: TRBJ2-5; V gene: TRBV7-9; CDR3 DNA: TGTGCCAGCAGCTTATCTGGGACCCAGTACTTC; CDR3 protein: CASSLSGTQYF
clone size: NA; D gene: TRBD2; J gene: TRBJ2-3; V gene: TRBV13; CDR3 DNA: TGTGCCAGCAGCCCCAAGGGTACTAGCGGGAGATTGGATACGCAGTATTTT; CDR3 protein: CASSPKGTSGRLDTQYF
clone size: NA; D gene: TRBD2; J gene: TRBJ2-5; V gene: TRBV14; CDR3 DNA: TGTGCCAGCAGCCAAGACGGTACTAGCGGGAGAGAGACCCAGTACTTC; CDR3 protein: CASSQDGTSGRETQYF
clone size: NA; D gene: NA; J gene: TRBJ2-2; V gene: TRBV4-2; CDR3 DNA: TGTGCCAGCAGCCACGGCTTTTATGGGACGGATCTATCGAACACCGGGGAGCTGTTTTTT; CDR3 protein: CASSHGFYGTDLSNTGELFF
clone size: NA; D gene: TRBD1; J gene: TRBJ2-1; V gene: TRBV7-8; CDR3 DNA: TGTGCCAGCAGCCTTAGAAGACAGGGCCCTTACAATGAGCAGTTCTTC; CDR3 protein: CASSLRRQGPYNEQFF
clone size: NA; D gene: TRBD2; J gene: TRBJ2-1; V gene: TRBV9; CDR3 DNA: TGTGCCAGCAGCGCGCCGCTAGCGGGAGGGCCGAATGAGCAGTTCTTC; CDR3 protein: CASSAPLAGGPNEQFF
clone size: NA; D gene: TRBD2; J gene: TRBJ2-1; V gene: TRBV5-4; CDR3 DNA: TGTGCCAGCAGCCGAGGACTAGCGGGAGGGTCCGTGGGGAATGAGCAGTTCTTC; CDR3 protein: CASSRGLAGGSVGNEQFF
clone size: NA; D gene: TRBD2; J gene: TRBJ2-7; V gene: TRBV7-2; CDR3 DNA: TGTGCCAGCAGCTTGGGAGGGGCCGCCCGCGAGCAGTACTTC; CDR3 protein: CASSLGGAAREQYF
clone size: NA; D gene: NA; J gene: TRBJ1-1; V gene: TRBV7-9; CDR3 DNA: TGTGCCAGCAGCTTAAGGGAGCCCCGGAACACTGAAGCTTTCTTT; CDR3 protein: CASSLREPRNTEAFF
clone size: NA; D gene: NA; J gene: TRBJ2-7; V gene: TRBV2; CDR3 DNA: TGTGCCAGCAGTGAGGGGGGCAGGCCTGCGGGGCAGTACTTC; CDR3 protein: CASSEGGRPAGQYF
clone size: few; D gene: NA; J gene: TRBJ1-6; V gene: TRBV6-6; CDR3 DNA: TGTGCCGGGCAGGGAGGGGAAAGTTCACCCCTCCACTTT; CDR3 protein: CAGQGGESSPLHF
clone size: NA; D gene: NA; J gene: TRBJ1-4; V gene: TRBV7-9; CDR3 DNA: TGTGCCAGCAGCTTAACCTCTGAAAAACTGTTTTTT; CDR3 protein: CASSLTSEKLFF
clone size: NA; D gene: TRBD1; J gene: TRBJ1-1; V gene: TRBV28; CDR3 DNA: TGTGCCAGCAGACCTGCCCGGACAGGCGAGGGTGAAGCTTTCTTT; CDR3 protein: CASRPARTGEGEAFF
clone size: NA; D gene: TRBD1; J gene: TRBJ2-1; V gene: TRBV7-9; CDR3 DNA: TGTGCCAGCAGCTTAGAGACAGGGGGCAATGAGCAGTTCTTC; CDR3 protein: CASSLETGGNEQFF